This TCR beta chain derives from a study of T-cell memory formation after mild COVID-19. Findings of the study overall: Contracting CD4+ clones sat mainly in CM and EM; CD8+ in EMRA.

As to this clonotype: Its antigen remains unidentified.

The CDR3 length is 15 residues. Germline-derived CDR1 and CDR2 are SGHTA and FQGTGA. V lost 5 bases to trimming and J lost 6 bases; unmatched junction nucleotides: 5. MiXCR was run by TCRdb on the 5' RACE reads, yielding one entry per CDR3 protein. The sample consists of more than 200,000 distinct CDR3 sequences, approximately 16% of them appearing once. The chain uses TRBV7-3 and TRBJ2-2; TRBD2 agrees at 11 bases. The sequencing input was PBMCs or a T cell subset sorted from them (not recorded which). This TCR was sampled from a young man who had mild COVID-19 (a few samples of this study predate the infection). Cell type and time point are not known. This chain's CDR3 is CASSPSGGPAGELFF. The CDR3 DNA is TGTGCCAGCAGCCCTAGCGGGGGGCCCGCCGGGGAGCTGTTTTTT.